This T cell receptor beta chain comes out of a study of cytomegalovirus exposure and HLA in healthy donors. Study at large: Tens of millions of unique TCRs from HLA-typed donors were held in an early release of data.

Study-wide results and caveats: Within a later analysis, the majority of CMV-associated TCR beta chains appeared HLA-restricted.

Germline CDR1 and CDR2: KGHSH and LQKENI. The CDR3 is 18 residues long. The trim removed 4 bases at V and 2 bases at J, leaving 10 bases unmatched. For this clone: What it binds is unknown.

The PCR was carried out with 60 Vbeta primers and 13 Jbeta primers. TCRdb keeps only in-frame clones here, not all; method: immunoSEQ multiplex PCR. The data show 85,000 to 120,000 clones, with 65% to 80% seen just once and around 3.4% held by the top ten. The TCR originated in a man aged 55 to 70 in good health and CMV-seronegative. The sequencing input was PBMCs. This sequence joins TRBV18 and TRBJ1-4; the match to TRBD1 covers 10 bases. The CDR3 region has the DNA TGTGCCAGCTCACTAACTCCGGGACAGGGGAGGACTAATGAAAAACTGTTTTTT. This translates into CASSLTPGQGRTNEKLFF.